Following are 12 T cell receptor beta chains from one sample sequenced in a study of T cell responses to AZD1222 COVID-19 vaccine. Method: immunoSEQ multiplex PCR; TCRdb's copy keeps in-frame clones and lacks some. The sample includes some 130,000 clones, more than 85% of them seen just once. Sequenced here: peripheral blood, sampled on day 0 of AZD1222 vaccination. These receptors were obtained from an adult in good health.

The chain couples TRBV28 to TRBJ1-4; D not resolved. This CDR3 region has 16 residues. V dropped 3 bases and J dropped 10 bases, with 21 bases sitting between them. Germline V gives CDR1 MDHEN, CDR2 SYDVKM. The chain's CDR3 is CASSFLQGSEFGKLFF. DNA for the CDR3: TGTGCCAGCAGTTTTCTCCAAGGCTCGGAGTTTGGAAAACTGTTTTTT.

This chain joins TRBV28 and TRBJ1-5; the D is unclear. CDR3 length: 13 amino acids. Trimming shortened V by 7 bases and J by 3 bases, and 10 bases separated the two germline ends. The V gene's germline CDR1 is MDHEN and CDR2 SYDVKM. In DNA form, the CDR3 reads TGTGCCAGCACCCTGGGGAACAATCAGCCCCAGCATTTT. Its protein product is CASTLGNNQPQHF. Drawing the rest from reference TRBV28 and TRBJ1-5, the complete variable domain is DVKVTQSSRYLVKRTGEKVFLECVQDMDHENMFWYRQDPGLGLRLIYFSYDVKMKEKGDIPEGYSVSREKKERFSLILESASTNQTSMYLCASTLGNNQPQHFGDGTRLSIL.

This clone turned up a few times. J is TRBJ2-2 and V is TRBV9; no firm D call. Germline values: CDR1 SGDLS, CDR2 YYNGEE. The CDR3 contains 16 residues. With 4 bases removed from V and 4 bases from J, the gap between germline ends came to 17 bases. CDR3 sequence: CASSPSNRLSTGELFF. As DNA, the CDR3 is TGTGCCAGCAGCCCATCAAACCGGCTGAGCACCGGGGAGCTGTTTTTT.

The V gene is TRBV6-5, the J gene TRBJ1-2, with a weak D call TRBD1 (6 bases). Trimming took 8 bases from V and 4 from J, leaving 14 bases between them. The CDR3 runs 13 residues. CDR1 is MNHEY and CDR2 is SVGAGI in the germline V gene. CDR3 DNA sequence: TGTGCCAGCTTGGGGGGCGGAATCTATGGCTACACCTTC. This gives the protein CASLGGGIYGYTF.

This sequence joins TRBV5-4 and TRBJ2-7; TRBD1 might be the D (5 bases). The CDR3 extends over 14 amino acids. V lost 4 bases, J lost 0 bases, and 11 bases lay in between. Germline V CDR1 and CDR2: SGHNT, YYREEE (reference sequence). CDR3 loop: CASSAMGPSYEQYF. The CDR3 nucleotides read TGTGCCAGCAGCGCAATGGGGCCCTCCTACGAGCAGTACTTC.

The rearrangement uses TRBV5-1 and TRBJ2-2; TRBD1 agrees at 9 bases. Germline V gene lookup returns CDR1 SGHRS and CDR2 YFSETQ. Germline trimming cut 1 base from V and 6 bases from J; bases unmatched to any gene: 4. The CDR3 loop spans 15 amino acids. The CDR3 region is CASSLNRGQAGELFF. In DNA, the CDR3 is TGCGCCAGCAGCTTGAACAGGGGGCAGGCCGGGGAGCTGTTTTTT.

The chain is built from TRBV18 and TRBJ2-7; 14 bases fit TRBD2. Trimming cost V 4 bases and J 7 bases; bases outside gene matches: 9. This CDR3 has 16 residues. Germline assignment: CDR1 KGHSH and CDR2 LQKENI. For the CDR3, the DNA is TGTGCCAGCTCACTCCCGGGACTAGCGGGAGTTGGGGAGCAGTACTTC. The encoded protein is CASSLPGLAGVGEQYF. The complete variable domain, with remaining parts taken from reference TRBV18 and TRBJ2-7, reads NAGVMQNPRHLVRRRGQEARLRCSPMKGHSHVYWYRQLPEEGLKFMVYLQKENIIDESGMPKERFSAEFPKEGPSILRIQQVVRGDSAAYFCASSLPGLAGVGEQYFGPGTRLTVT.

This clone occurred a few times. V is TRBV7-2 and J is TRBJ1-6, with 8 positions matching TRBD1. CDR1 and CDR2 (germline): SGHTA, FQGNSA. V lost 4 bases to trimming and J lost 9 bases; unmatched junction nucleotides: 14. The CDR3 runs to 17 residues. The CDR3 DNA is TGTGCCAGCAGCTACGGACAGGGAGGTTCGTTTAGTTCACCCCTCCACTTT. It is translated as CASSYGQGGSFSSPLHF.

The CDR3 loop reads CASSSQGQKLFF. In DNA, the CDR3 is TGCGCCAGCAGCTCCCAGGGTCAGAAGCTGTTTTTT. This rearrangement joins TRBV5-1 to TRBJ1-4; the D gene is possibly TRBD1 (5 bases). The germline V and J ends were trimmed by 3 bases and 14 bases, with 14 bases remaining between them. The CDR3 loop spans 12 amino acids. Germline loops: CDR1 SGHRS, CDR2 YFSETQ.

The J gene is TRBJ2-3, the V gene TRBV7-2; D is unclear. The V end lost 2 bases, the J end lost 4 bases, and 4 bases lay between the germline ends. The CDR3 runs 12 residues. The V gene's germline CDR1 is SGHTA and CDR2 FQGNSA. This CDR3 reads CASSLYPDTQYF. The CDR3 DNA reads TGTGCCAGCAGCTTATATCCAGATACGCAGTATTTT.

Concerning this clone: Other DNA sequences in the sample encode the same CDR3. The chain links TRBV5-1 to TRBJ1-4; 11 bases map to TRBD1. V lost 2 bases to trimming and J lost 2 bases; unmatched junction nucleotides: 2. Per the germline V gene, CDR1 is SGHRS and CDR2 is YFSETQ. There are 16 residues in the CDR3. The chain's CDR3 is CASSFGQGATNEKLFF. The DNA for the CDR3 is TGCGCCAGCAGCTTTGGACAGGGGGCTACTAATGAAAAACTGTTTTTT.

The chain links TRBV9 to TRBJ2-7; possible D gene TRBD1, 6 bases. This CDR3 has 16 amino acids. Germline loops: CDR1 SGDLS, CDR2 YYNGEE. Between the trimmed V and J ends, which lost 0 bases and 6 bases, there was a span of 19 bases. The CDR3 nucleotides are TGTGCCAGCAGCGTAGAATCTCGTGGGGACACTCTCGAGCAGTACTTC. Translated, it gives CASSVESRGDTLEQYF.